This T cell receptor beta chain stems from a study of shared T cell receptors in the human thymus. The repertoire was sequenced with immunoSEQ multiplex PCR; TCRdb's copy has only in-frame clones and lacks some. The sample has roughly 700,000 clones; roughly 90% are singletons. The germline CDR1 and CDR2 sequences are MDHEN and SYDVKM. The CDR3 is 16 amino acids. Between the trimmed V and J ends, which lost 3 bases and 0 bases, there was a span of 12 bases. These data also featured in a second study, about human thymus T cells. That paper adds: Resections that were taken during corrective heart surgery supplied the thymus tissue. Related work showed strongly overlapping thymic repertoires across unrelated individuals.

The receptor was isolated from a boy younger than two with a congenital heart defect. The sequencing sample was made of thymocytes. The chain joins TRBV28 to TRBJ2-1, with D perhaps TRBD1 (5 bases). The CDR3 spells CASSFNQGSSYNEQFF. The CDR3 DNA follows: TGTGCCAGCAGTTTTAACCAGGGCAGCTCCTACAATGAGCAGTTCTTC.